This TCR beta chain is from a study of cytomegalovirus exposure and HLA in healthy donors. CDR1 and CDR2 (germline): SNHLY, FYNNEI. This CDR3 is 15 amino acids long. Vbeta (60) and Jbeta (13) primers were used in the PCR. Authors' processing steps: Later analysis identified roughly 84 million unique TCR beta chains, about 10 million shared. Produced via immunoSEQ multiplex PCR; TCRdb's table is partial and in-frame only. The DNA gave D and trimming, while V, J and clone size come from that table. Found here are 160,000 or so clones, around 79% of them singletons; the top ten hold 2.1%. Regarding this clone: An end of the junction does not agree with germline; a read error may underlie this. The sample carries other DNA sequences with the same CDR3.

Sequencing was done on a sample of PBMCs. The chain uses TRBV2 and TRBJ2-3, with D possibly being TRBD2 (5 bases). This TCR derives from a man aged 40-55 years in good health and CMV-seronegative. The CDR3 sequence: CASTPYSGSTDTQYF. The DNA for the CDR3 is TGTGCCAGCACTCCCTACTCGGGGAGCACGGATACGCAGTATTTT.